These 15 T cell receptor beta chains originate from one sample sequenced in a study of blood T cell repertoires in COVID-19. Clones were read by immunoSEQ multiplex PCR, and TCRdb kept only the in-frame ones, dropping some. The data contain approximately 85,000 clones, 90% of them singletons. The specimen sequenced was peripheral blood. The receptors shown here come from a woman aged 50 to 65 in a cohort sampled during active COVID-19.

The chain links TRBV18 to TRBJ2-7, with 8 bases aligning to TRBD1. J was trimmed by 8 bases and V by 4 bases; bases with no gene match: 13. The CDR3 contains 15 residues. Germline lookup yields CDR1 KGHSH and CDR2 LQKENI. In nucleotides, the CDR3 is TGTGCCAGCTCACAGCCGACAGGGGTTTTGTACCAGCAGTACTTC. This translates into CASSQPTGVLYQQYF.

The rearrangement uses TRBV11-2 and TRBJ1-2, with D possibly matching TRBD1 (5 bases). The CDR3 is 13 amino acids. Trimming left V 5 bases short and J 3 bases short, with 10 bases between. Germline CDR1 is SGHAT and CDR2 is FQNNGV. The CDR3 loop reads CASSPQGDYGYTF. The CDR3 nucleotides are TGTGCCAGCAGCCCCCAGGGTGACTATGGCTACACCTTC.

J is TRBJ2-1 and V is TRBV9; 10 nucleotides line up with TRBD1. Looked up from germline, CDR1 is SGDLS and CDR2 is YYNGEE. With V trimmed by 0 bases and J by 7 bases, 16 bases remained unmatched. The length of the CDR3 is 19 residues. Here the CDR3 reads CASSVDLARGDRGWNEQFF. The CDR3 bases are TGTGCCAGCAGCGTAGATCTTGCCCGGGGGGACAGGGGTTGGAATGAGCAGTTCTTC.

The genes are TRBV28 and TRBJ1-1, with TRBD1 matching over 7 bases. The CDR3 runs 13 residues. Trimming took 5 bases from V and 6 from J; bases not matched to a gene: 6. The V gene's germline CDR1 is MDHEN and CDR2 SYDVKM. CDR3 bases: TGTGCCAGCAGTCCTCGGACAGGCCCTGAAGCTTTCTTT. It specifies CASSPRTGPEAFF.

The chain carries TRBV28 and TRBJ2-1, with D maybe TRBD1 (6 bases). Between the trimmed V and J ends, which lost 3 bases and 5 bases, there was a span of 20 bases. CDR3 length: 17 amino acids. CDR1 MDHEN and CDR2 SYDVKM come from the germline V gene. CDR3 loop: CASSLAFTGPGNNEQFF. The CDR3 coding sequence is TGTGCCAGCAGTTTGGCGTTCACAGGGCCGGGGAACAATGAGCAGTTCTTC. The full variable domain, rest sourced from reference TRBV28 and TRBJ2-1, is DVKVTQSSRYLVKRTGEKVFLECVQDMDHENMFWYRQDPGLGLRLIYFSYDVKMKEKGDIPEGYSVSREKKERFSLILESASTNQTSMYLCASSLAFTGPGNNEQFFGPGTRLTVL.

The rearrangement joins TRBV28 to TRBJ1-1; no reliable D call. V lost 5 bases and J lost 7, with 8 bases in between. Germline loops: CDR1 MDHEN, CDR2 SYDVKM. This CDR3 is 11 amino acids long. The CDR3 protein is CASSTAREAFF. CDR3 DNA sequence: TGTGCCAGCAGTACAGCCCGTGAAGCTTTCTTT.

This sequence joins TRBV4-2 and TRBJ2-5, with 8 bases lining up with TRBD1. This CDR3 contains 13 residues. The germline V gene encodes CDR1 LGHNA and CDR2 YNFKEQ. V was clipped by 0 bases and J by 6 bases; unmatched bases: 0. The CDR3: CASSQDRGQTQYF. The CDR3 DNA reads as TGTGCCAGCAGCCAAGACAGGGGGCAGACCCAGTACTTC.

The chain employs TRBV27 and TRBJ1-5; 7 nucleotides agree with TRBD1. Trimming cost V 6 bases and J 2 bases; bases outside gene matches: 4. CDR3 length equals 14 residues. CDR1 is MNHEY, CDR2 SMNVEV, per germline (reference sequence). The CDR3 nucleotides read TGTGCCAGCAGAGGGACAGCTGGCAATCAGCCCCAGCATTTT. This translates into CASRGTAGNQPQHF.

The chain is built from TRBV5-5 and TRBJ1-4; no reliable D call. Deletions cut 3 bases from V and 2 bases from J, with 20 bases between. The CDR3 is 18 amino acids. Germline V CDR1 and CDR2: SGHKS, YYEKEE (reference sequence). This chain's CDR3 is CASSSPKTSRRTNEKLFF. The CDR3 nucleotides are TGTGCCAGCAGCTCCCCTAAAACCTCAAGGAGGACTAATGAAAAACTGTTTTTT.

V is TRBV5-1 and J is TRBJ1-4, with 12 bases identical to TRBD1. Trimming cost V 2 bases and J 11 bases; bases outside gene matches: 10. Germline values: CDR1 SGHRS, CDR2 YFSETQ. This CDR3 is 16 amino acids long. The CDR3 loop reads CASSFGTGQGAGKLFF. The DNA for the CDR3 is TGCGCCAGCAGCTTCGGGACGGGACAGGGGGCAGGGAAACTGTTTTTT.

The gene calls are TRBV5-4 and TRBJ1-2, with TRBD1 matching 11 bases. V shed 5 bases and J 5 bases; nucleotides not matched to a gene: 5. The V gene's germline CDR1 is SGHNT and CDR2 YYREEE (reference sequence). The CDR3 runs to 14 residues. The CDR3 region is CASSRWDRGYGYTF. Written as DNA, the CDR3 is TGTGCCAGCAGTCGGTGGGACAGGGGGTATGGCTACACCTTC.

The chain links TRBV5-6 to TRBJ1-2, with 8 nucleotides matching TRBD1. The CDR3 runs to 15 residues. V shed 4 bases and J 3 bases; nucleotides not matched to a gene: 8. The germline gives CDR1 SGHDT, CDR2 YYEEEE. CDR3 bases: TGTGCCAGCAGCCCCGGACAGGGCGGATACTATGGCTACACCTTC. Its protein product is CASSPGQGGYYGYTF.

The chain has TRBV7-9 and TRBJ2-1, with D possibly being TRBD2 (6 bases). The CDR3 sequence is 17 residues long. Per the germline V gene, CDR1 is SEHNR and CDR2 is FQNEAQ (reference sequence). With 5 bases removed from V and 3 bases from J, the gap between germline ends came to 20 bases. This chain's CDR3 is CASSPGLTITIYNEQFF. In DNA, the CDR3 is TGTGCCAGCAGCCCAGGACTAACTATTACGATCTACAATGAGCAGTTCTTC.

This chain links TRBV9 with TRBJ2-1, with 11 bases lining up with TRBD1. The CDR3 has 15 residues. Trimming took 7 bases from V and 7 from J; bases not matched to a gene: 10. The V gene's germline CDR1 is SGDLS and CDR2 YYNGEE. CDR3 DNA: TGTGCCAGCGGCCCTTTGGGGACAGGGGGAAATGAGCAGTTCTTC. Residues: CASGPLGTGGNEQFF.

The gene calls are TRBV19 and TRBJ2-1; D unresolved. Germline loops: CDR1 LNHDA, CDR2 SQIVND (reference sequence). V lost 7 bases and J lost 4, with 5 bases in between. This CDR3 comprises 11 residues. This chain's CDR3 is CASIQYNEQFF. CDR3 DNA: TGTGCCAGTATCCAATACAATGAGCAGTTCTTC.